This T cell receptor beta chain appears in the sequencing data of a study of T cell responses to AZD1222 COVID-19 vaccine. Comments on this clone: Its cognate antigen is unknown.

Produced via immunoSEQ multiplex PCR; TCRdb's table is partial and in-frame only. This repertoire shows around 120,000 clones, under 95% found once; its top ten account for more than 4.5%. The CDR3 has 13 amino acids. V was cut by 3 bases and J by 5 bases, with 8 bases left in between. The study, taken as a whole, reports: Spike-spanning, vaccine-associated CD4 TCRs were dominant at 160-218 and 743-854. Increases in Spike-specific TCR breadth and depth were seen after two AZD1222 doses.

The chain couples TRBV12-3 or TRBV12-4 to TRBJ1-5, with D unclear. The TCR was taken from an adult who received the AZD1222 COVID-19 vaccine. The sequenced sample was peripheral blood, obtained 28 days after the second AZD1222 dose. DNA of the CDR3: TGTGCCAGCAGTTTGTATCATGATCAGCCCCAGCATTTT. Residues: CASSLYHDQPQHF.